Listed below are T cell receptor beta chains from one sample, sequenced in a study of T cells in Graves' hyperthyroidism and ophthalmopathy. TCRdb recomputed calls from the multiplex PCR reads with MiXCR, one row per CDR3 protein. The table lists 500,000 to 600,000 distinct CDR3 sequences, less than 20% of them singletons. Sequenced: blood. The source of these receptors is a man aged 35 to 55 with Graves' ophthalmopathy. The CDR3 runs from the conserved cysteine through the conserved F or W. D genes are given only for firm matches. Size tells how often a clone was seen (once, few, many) or the class of an expanded clone, and some rows leave it out.

clone_size	j_call	d_call	v_call	cdr3_aa	cdr3_nt
-	TRBJ1-6	-	TRBV5-4	CASSLGRRNSPLHF	TGTGCCAGCAGCCTTGGACGGCGCAATTCACCCCTCCACTTT
few	TRBJ2-5	-	TRBV5-1	CASTPSASQETQYF	TGCGCCAGCACTCCCAGCGCTTCCCAAGAGACCCAGTACTTC
few	TRBJ2-5	TRBD2	TRBV6-1	CASSGTRASETQYF	TGTGCCAGCAGTGGGACTAGGGCATCAGAGACCCAGTACTTC
few	TRBJ2-7	-	TRBV5-1	CASSYGGGPDEQYF	TGCGCCAGCAGCTACGGCGGGGGCCCGGACGAGCAGTACTTC
-	TRBJ2-7	-	TRBV20-1	CSARDRRGLSYEQYF	TGCAGTGCTAGAGATCGAAGGGGACTTTCCTACGAGCAGTACTTC
-	TRBJ1-2	-	TRBV7-9	CASISLGGGYTF	TGTGCCAGCATCTCTCTAGGGGGTGGCTACACCTTC
-	TRBJ2-3	-	TRBV20-1	CSAQIITLQSDTQYF	TGCAGTGCCCAGATAATTACCTTGCAGTCAGATACGCAGTATTTT
-	TRBJ1-3	-	TRBV9	CASSVSDSSGNTIYF	TGTGCCAGCAGCGTATCCGACAGCTCTGGAAACACCATATATTTT
many	TRBJ2-3	-	TRBV7-2	CASSSSPGTQRDTQYF	TGTGCCAGCAGCTCGTCCCCCGGGACCCAGAGAGATACGCAGTATTTT
many	TRBJ2-3	TRBD2	TRBV3-1	CASSPRGGGDTQYF	TGTGCCAGCAGCCCACGTGGGGGGGGGGATACGCAGTATTTT
-	TRBJ2-2	-	TRBV9	CASSVGWGGNTGELFF	TGTGCCAGCAGCGTAGGGTGGGGGGGCAACACCGGGGAGCTGTTTTTT
few	TRBJ1-2	TRBD1	TRBV15	CATSTGTGDYGYTF	TGTGCCACCAGCACCGGGACAGGGGACTATGGCTACACCTTC
-	TRBJ2-5	-	TRBV5-1	CASSLATGTGFTSGRRETQYF	TGCGCCAGCAGCTTGGCGACCGGGACAGGGTTCACCAGCGGGAGGAGAGAGACCCAGTACTTC
many	TRBJ1-1	-	TRBV18	CASSPPGHLYTEAFF	TGTGCCAGCTCACCTCCAGGACACCTTTACACTGAAGCTTTCTTT
few	TRBJ2-3	-	TRBV6-4	CASSDSASSSDTQYF	TGTGCCAGCAGTGACTCGGCTAGCTCCTCGGATACGCAGTATTTT
many	TRBJ2-1	TRBD2	TRBV28	CASSSTSGRAWDEQFF	TGTGCCAGCAGTTCGACTAGCGGGAGGGCCTGGGATGAGCAGTTCTTC
many	TRBJ1-1	-	TRBV20-1	CSARVGGNTEAFF	TGCAGTGCTAGGGTCGGGGGGAACACTGAAGCTTTCTTT
-	TRBJ2-7	-	TRBV5-1	CASSLAGRTNEQYF	TGCGCCAGCAGCTTGGCCGGCAGGACAAACGAGCAGTACTTC
-	TRBJ2-1	TRBD2	TRBV12-3/TRBV12-4	CASSLWGGLDEQFF	TGTGCCAGCAGTTTATGGGGGGGGTTGGACGAGCAGTTCTTC
few	TRBJ1-1	-	TRBV7-6	CASSKVMNTEAFF	TGTGCCAGCAGCAAAGTTATGAACACTGAAGCTTTCTTT
-	TRBJ2-3	TRBD2	TRBV20-1	CSGGRALTDTQYF	TGCAGTGGAGGGAGGGCCCTCACAGATACGCAGTATTTT
-	TRBJ1-5	-	TRBV20-1	CSARDSYGPQWPQHF	TGCAGTGCTAGAGATTCGTACGGTCCCCAATGGCCCCAGCATTTT
-	TRBJ2-7	-	TRBV6-1	CASKSAAAHEQYF	TGTGCCAGCAAGTCAGCAGCGGCTCACGAGCAGTACTTC
many	TRBJ2-7	-	TRBV28	CASSLYLYEQYF	TGTGCCAGCAGTTTATACTTATACGAGCAGTACTTC
few	TRBJ2-5	TRBD1	TRBV20-1	CSAPGQGKETQYF	TGCAGTGCTCCGGGACAGGGCAAAGAGACCCAGTACTTC
-	TRBJ2-1	-	TRBV10-3	CAISEAGSNEQFF	TGTGCCATCAGTGAGGCGGGGAGCAATGAGCAGTTCTTC
few	TRBJ2-1	TRBD2	TRBV7-8	CASSLVGGAANEQFF	TGTGCCAGCAGCTTAGTCGGGGGGGCCGCAAATGAGCAGTTCTTC
many	TRBJ2-7	-	TRBV12-3/TRBV12-4	CASSLHGGSYEQYF	TGTGCCAGCAGTTTACACGGGGGAAGCTACGAGCAGTACTTC
many	TRBJ2-7	-	TRBV7-6	CASSHGDEQYF	TGTGCCAGCAGCCACGGGGACGAGCAGTACTTC
many	TRBJ1-1	-	TRBV3-1	CASSQALRGTEAFF	TGTGCCAGCAGCCAAGCCCTTAGGGGCACTGAAGCTTTCTTT
-	TRBJ2-1	-	TRBV15	CATSRDGGAGRNNEQFF	TGTGCCACCAGCAGAGATGGGGGCGCGGGGAGAAACAATGAGCAGTTCTTC
-	TRBJ2-2	TRBD2	TRBV6-1	CASSSLAGLGELFF	TGTGCCAGCAGCTCCCTAGCGGGGCTCGGGGAGCTGTTTTTT
-	TRBJ2-1	-	TRBV7-6	CASSLEYPGEQFF	TGTGCCAGCAGCTTAGAGTACCCTGGAGAGCAGTTCTTC
-	TRBJ1-1	TRBD1	TRBV6-1	CASRLTGVAYTEAFF	TGTGCCAGCAGATTGACAGGGGTTGCATACACTGAAGCTTTCTTT
many	TRBJ2-3	TRBD2	TRBV30	CAWSRTSGGADTQYF	TGTGCCTGGAGCCGGACTAGCGGGGGAGCAGATACGCAGTATTTT
many	TRBJ2-2	-	TRBV2	CASRSSVNTGELFF	TGTGCCAGCAGGAGTAGCGTGAACACCGGGGAGCTGTTTTTT
-	TRBJ2-2	-	TRBV5-1	CASSLRLGSYTGELFF	TGCGCCAGCAGCCTACGGCTGGGCAGCTACACCGGGGAGCTGTTTTTT
-	TRBJ1-5	-	TRBV16	CASSQGLSNQPQHF	TGTGCCAGCAGCCAAGGTCTGAGCAATCAGCCCCAGCATTTT
many	TRBJ2-1	-	TRBV7-6	CASSLEIRDNEQFF	TGTGCCAGCAGCTTAGAGATCAGAGACAATGAGCAGTTCTTC
few	TRBJ2-1	-	TRBV6-2/TRBV6-3	CASSPHEATYNEQFF	TGTGCCAGCAGTCCTCACGAGGCTACCTACAATGAGCAGTTCTTC
many	TRBJ1-1	-	TRBV7-8	CASSLHGNTEAFF	TGTGCCAGCAGCCTCCACGGGAACACTGAAGCTTTCTTT
-	TRBJ1-5	-	TRBV7-2	CASSLAAEYSEGRGIPQHF	TGTGCCAGCAGCTTAGCGGCCGAGTATTCCGAGGGAAGGGGAATTCCCCAGCATTTT
few	TRBJ2-3	-	TRBV20-1	CSFLHETDTQYF	TGCAGTTTTCTACACGAAACAGATACGCAGTATTTT
-	TRBJ2-5	-	TRBV6-1	CASRGSVGETQYF	TGTGCCAGCAGGGGGAGTGTGGGAGAGACCCAGTACTTC
many	TRBJ2-3	-	TRBV20-1	CSARAMATDTQYF	TGCAGTGCTAGAGCCATGGCTACAGATACGCAGTATTTT
few	TRBJ1-5	-	TRBV7-2	CASSLAGAKFQPQHF	TGTGCCAGCAGCTTAGCAGGGGCAAAGTTTCAGCCCCAGCATTTT
few	TRBJ1-4	-	TRBV12-5	CASSDRYLRKLFF	TGTGCTAGTTCCGACAGGTACCTCAGGAAACTGTTTTTT
few	TRBJ2-2	-	TRBV18	CASSPITVSGHTGELFF	TGTGCCAGCTCACCAATCACAGTATCGGGACACACCGGGGAGCTGTTTTTT
-	TRBJ2-7	TRBD2	TRBV5-1	CASSLFARTSGIEQYF	TGCGCCAGCAGCTTGTTCGCTAGGACTAGCGGGATCGAGCAGTACTTC
many	TRBJ1-2	-	TRBV6-1	CASSFLTATNYGYTF	TGTGCCAGCAGTTTTTTGACGGCAACCAACTATGGCTACACCTTC
few	TRBJ2-7	-	TRBV30	CAWSTPGTPRAYEQYF	TGTGCCTGGAGTACCCCCGGGACACCCAGGGCCTACGAGCAGTACTTC
many	TRBJ2-5	TRBD1	TRBV2	CASSGTGSGETQYF	TGTGCCAGCAGTGGGACAGGGTCAGGGGAGACCCAGTACTTC